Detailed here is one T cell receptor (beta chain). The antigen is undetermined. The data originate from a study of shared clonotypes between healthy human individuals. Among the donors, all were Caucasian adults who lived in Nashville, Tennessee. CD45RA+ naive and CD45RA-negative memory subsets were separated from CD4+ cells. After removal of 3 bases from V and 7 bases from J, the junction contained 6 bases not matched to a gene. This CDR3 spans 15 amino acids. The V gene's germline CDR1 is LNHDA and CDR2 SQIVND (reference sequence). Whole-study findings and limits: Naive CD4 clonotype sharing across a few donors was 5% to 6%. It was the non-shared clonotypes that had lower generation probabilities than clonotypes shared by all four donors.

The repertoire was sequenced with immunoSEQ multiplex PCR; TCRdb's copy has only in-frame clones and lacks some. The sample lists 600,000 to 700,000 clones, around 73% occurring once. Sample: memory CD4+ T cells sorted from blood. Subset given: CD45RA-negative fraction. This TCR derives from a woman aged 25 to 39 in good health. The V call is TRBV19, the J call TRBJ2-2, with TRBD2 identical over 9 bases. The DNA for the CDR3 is TGTGCCAGTAGTATGGCCGGGACTAGCTACGGGGAGCTGTTTTTT. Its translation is CASSMAGTSYGELFF.